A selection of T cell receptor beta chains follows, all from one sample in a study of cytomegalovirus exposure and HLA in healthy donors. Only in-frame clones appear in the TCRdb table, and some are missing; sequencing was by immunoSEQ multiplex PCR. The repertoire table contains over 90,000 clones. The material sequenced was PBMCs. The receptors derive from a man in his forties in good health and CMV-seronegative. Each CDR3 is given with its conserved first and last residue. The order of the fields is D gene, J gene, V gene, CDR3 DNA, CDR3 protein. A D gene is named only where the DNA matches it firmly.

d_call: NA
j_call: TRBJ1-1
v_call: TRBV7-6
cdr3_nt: TGTGCCAGCAGCTTAGTAGGAGGGGCCGACCCCCAAGAAGCTTTCTTT
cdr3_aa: CASSLVGGADPQEAFF

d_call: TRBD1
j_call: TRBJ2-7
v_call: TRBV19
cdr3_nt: TGTGCCAGTAGTTCCGGGACAGGTTCCTACGAGCAGTACTTC
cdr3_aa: CASSSGTGSYEQYF

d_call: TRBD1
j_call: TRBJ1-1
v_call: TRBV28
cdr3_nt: TGTGCTATACAGGGGCTGAACACTGAAGCTTTCTTT
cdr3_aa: CAIQGLNTEAFF

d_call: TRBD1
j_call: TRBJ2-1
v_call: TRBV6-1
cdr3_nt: TGTGCCAGCAGTGAATCGTTCAGGGGGCGCAATGAGCAGTTCTTC
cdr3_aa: CASSESFRGRNEQFF

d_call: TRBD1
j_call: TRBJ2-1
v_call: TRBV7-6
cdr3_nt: TGTGCCAGCAGCCCGGGACAGGTCAATGAGCAGTTCTTC
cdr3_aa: CASSPGQVNEQFF

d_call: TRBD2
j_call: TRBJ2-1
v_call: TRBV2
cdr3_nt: TGTGCCAGCAGTGGGGCTAGCGGGGGGCGCAACAATGAGCAGTTCTTC
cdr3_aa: CASSGASGGRNNEQFF

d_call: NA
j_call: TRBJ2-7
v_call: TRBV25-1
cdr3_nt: TGTGCCAGCAGGGGGGGTCCAGGTTACGAGCAGTACTTC
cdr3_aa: CASRGGPGYEQYF

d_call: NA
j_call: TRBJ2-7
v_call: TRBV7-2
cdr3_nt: TGTGCCAGCAGACAGACAGGCGGGGAGCAGTACTTC
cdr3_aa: CASRQTGGEQYF

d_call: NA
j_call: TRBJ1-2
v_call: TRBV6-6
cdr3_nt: TGTGCCAGCAGTCACACCCAAACTAACTATGGCTACACCTTC
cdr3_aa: CASSHTQTNYGYTF

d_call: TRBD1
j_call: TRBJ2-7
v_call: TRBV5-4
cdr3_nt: TGTGCCAGCAGCTTACAGGGGAAAAATTCCTACGAGCAGTACTTC
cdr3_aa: CASSLQGKNSYEQYF

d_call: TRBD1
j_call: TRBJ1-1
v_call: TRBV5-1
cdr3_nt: TGCGCCAGCAGCTTGGCCCCGGGACAGGGCGGCACTGAAGCTTTCTTT
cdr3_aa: CASSLAPGQGGTEAFF

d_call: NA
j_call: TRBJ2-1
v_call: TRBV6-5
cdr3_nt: TGTGCCAGCAGTAACGGGGGCTCCTACAATGAGCAGTTCTTC
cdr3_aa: CASSNGGSYNEQFF

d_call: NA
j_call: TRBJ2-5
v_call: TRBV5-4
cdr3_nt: TGTGCCAGCAGCTTCCAGGGGCAAGAGACCCAGTACTTC
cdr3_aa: CASSFQGQETQYF

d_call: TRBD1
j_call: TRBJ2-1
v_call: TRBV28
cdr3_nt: TGTGCCAGCAGTTTAGTGGGACAGGGGAACAATGAGCAGTTCTTC
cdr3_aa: CASSLVGQGNNEQFF

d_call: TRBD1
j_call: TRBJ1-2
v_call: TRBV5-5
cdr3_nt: TGTGCCAGCAGCGCACAGACGGGACAGGGGGCCGGTGGCTACACCTTC
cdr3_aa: CASSAQTGQGAGGYTF